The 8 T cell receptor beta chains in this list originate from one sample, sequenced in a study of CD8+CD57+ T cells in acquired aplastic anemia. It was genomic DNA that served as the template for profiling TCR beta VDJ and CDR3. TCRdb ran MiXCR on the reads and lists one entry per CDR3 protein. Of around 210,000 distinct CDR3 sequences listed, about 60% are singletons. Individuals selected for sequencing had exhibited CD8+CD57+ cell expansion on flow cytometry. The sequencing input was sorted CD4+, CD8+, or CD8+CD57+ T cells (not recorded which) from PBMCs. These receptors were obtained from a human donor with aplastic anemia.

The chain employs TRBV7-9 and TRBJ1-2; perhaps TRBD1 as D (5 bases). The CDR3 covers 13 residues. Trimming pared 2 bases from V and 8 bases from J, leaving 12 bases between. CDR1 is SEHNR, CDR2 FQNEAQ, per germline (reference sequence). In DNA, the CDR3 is TGTGCCAGCAGCTTACAAGCACAGGCCGGCTACACCTTC. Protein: CASSLQAQAGYTF.

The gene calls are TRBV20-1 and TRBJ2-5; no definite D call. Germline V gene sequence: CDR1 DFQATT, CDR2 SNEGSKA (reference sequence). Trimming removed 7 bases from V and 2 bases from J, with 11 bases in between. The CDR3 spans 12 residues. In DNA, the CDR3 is TGCAGTGTACGGCGGCCTCAAGAGACCCAGTACTTC. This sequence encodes CSVRRPQETQYF.

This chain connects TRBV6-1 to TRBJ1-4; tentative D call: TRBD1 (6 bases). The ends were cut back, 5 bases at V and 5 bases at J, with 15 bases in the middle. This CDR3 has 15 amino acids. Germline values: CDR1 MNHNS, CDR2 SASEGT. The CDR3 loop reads CASSPHGGHNEKLFF. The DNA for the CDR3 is TGTGCCAGCAGTCCCCACGGGGGGCACAATGAAAAACTGTTTTTT.

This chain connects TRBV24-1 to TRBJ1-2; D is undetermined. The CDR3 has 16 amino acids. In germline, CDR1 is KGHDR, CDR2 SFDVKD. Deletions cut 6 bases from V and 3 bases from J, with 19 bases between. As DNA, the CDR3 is TGTGCCACCAGTCCCACCTCGCCCGGGAACTACTATGGCTACACCTTC. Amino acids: CATSPTSPGNYYGYTF.

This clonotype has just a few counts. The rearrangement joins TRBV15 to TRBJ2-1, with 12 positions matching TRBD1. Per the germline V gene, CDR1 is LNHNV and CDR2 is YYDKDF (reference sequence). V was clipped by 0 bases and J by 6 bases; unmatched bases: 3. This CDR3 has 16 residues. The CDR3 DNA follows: TGTGCCACCAGCAGAGATAGGGACAGGGGGCCCAATGAGCAGTTCTTC. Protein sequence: CATSRDRDRGPNEQFF.

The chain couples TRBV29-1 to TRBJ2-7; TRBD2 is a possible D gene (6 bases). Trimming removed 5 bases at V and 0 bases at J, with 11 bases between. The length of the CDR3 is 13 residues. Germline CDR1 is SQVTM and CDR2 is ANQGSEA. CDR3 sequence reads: CSVPGELSYEQYF. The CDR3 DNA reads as TGCAGCGTTCCGGGGGAACTCTCCTACGAGCAGTACTTC.

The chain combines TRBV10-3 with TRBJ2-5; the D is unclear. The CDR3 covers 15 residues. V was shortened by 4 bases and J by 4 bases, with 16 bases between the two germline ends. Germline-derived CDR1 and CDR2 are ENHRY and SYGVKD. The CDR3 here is CAISAGSTLRETQYF. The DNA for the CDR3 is TGTGCCATCAGTGCGGGCAGCACCTTGAGAGAGACCCAGTACTTC.

CDR3 region: CASSSGTLTTGELFF. The CDR3 DNA is TGTGCCAGCAGCTCCGGGACCCTCACCACCGGGGAGCTGTTTTTT. This chain joins TRBV5-4 and TRBJ2-2; D may be TRBD1 or TRBD2 (5 bases each). The V and J ends lost 3 bases and 4 bases respectively, with 13 bases between them. From germline, CDR1 is SGHNT and CDR2 YYREEE (reference sequence). The CDR3 is 15 residues long.